This entry lists 11 T cell receptor beta chains sequenced from one sample in a study of monozygotic twins with inflammatory bowel disease. TCRdb reprocessed the 5' RACE reads; each CDR3 protein has one entry and no DNA is given. The specimen's table records about 380,000 distinct CDR3 sequences. Sample: blood. All receptors derive from a human donor with ulcerative colitis or Crohn's disease, or a healthy co-twin of an affected twin (not recorded which).

The chain recombines TRBV19 with TRBJ2-3; TCRdb designates TRBD1, a call that cannot be tested without DNA. Germline V gene lookup returns CDR1 LNHDA and CDR2 SQIVND (reference sequence). The CDR3 is 16 amino acids. CDR3 loop: CASSTIPGQGADTQYF.

The CDR3 is CASSRDMTNTEAFF. The rearrangement links TRBV5-1 to TRBJ1-1. The CDR3 has 14 amino acids. The germline gives CDR1 SGHRS, CDR2 YFSETQ.

V is TRBV3-1 and J is TRBJ2-5; lacking DNA, the TRBD2 call made by TCRdb goes unchecked. The CDR3 runs to 15 residues. Germline V gene data show CDR1 as LGHDT and CDR2 as YNNKEL (reference sequence). The CDR3 region is CASSQGAGPYTTQYF.

The chain is built from TRBV16 and TRBJ2-7. The germline gives CDR1 KGHSY, CDR2 FQNENV. This CDR3 contains 13 residues. The CDR3 spells CVSSQVQLGEQYF. The full variable domain, with the rest looked up from reference TRBV16 and TRBJ2-7, is GEEVAQTPKHLVRGEGQKAKLYCAPIKGHSYVFWYQQVLKNEFKFLISFQNENVFDETGMPKERFSAKCLPNSPCSLEIQATKLEDSAVYFCVSSQVQLGEQYFGPGTRLTVT.

V is TRBV12-3 or TRBV12-4 and J is TRBJ2-7; TCRdb's D call of TRBD1 is untestable without DNA. This CDR3 region has 14 residues. The CDR3 here is CASTTTGRGYEQYF.

This chain connects TRBV10-3 to TRBJ2-1; the D gene TCRdb calls, TRBD2, cannot be checked with no DNA. The V gene's germline CDR1 is ENHRY and CDR2 SYGVKD. There are 16 residues in the CDR3. CDR3 residues: CAISPGLALSYNEQFF.

This chain joins TRBV30 and TRBJ2-3; absent DNA, TCRdb's TRBD2 call cannot be checked. Germline V gives CDR1 GTSNPN, CDR2 SVGIG (reference sequence). There are 14 residues in the CDR3. CDR3 protein: CAWSVVGGTDTQYF. The whole variable domain, remainder taken from reference TRBV30 and TRBJ2-3, is SQTIHQWPATLVQPVGSPLSLECTVEGTSNPNLYWYRQAAGRGLQLLFYSVGIGQISSEVPQNLSASRPQDRQFILSSKKLLLSDSGFYLCAWSVVGGTDTQYFGPGTRLTVL.

The CDR3 loop is CASSSVAAVDTQYF. V usage is TRBV7-8 and J usage is TRBJ2-3. The CDR3 runs to 14 residues. Germline loops: CDR1 SGHVS, CDR2 FQNEAQ.

The chain is built from TRBV4-1 and TRBJ2-3; TCRdb's D gene call, TRBD2, goes unchecked for lack of DNA. The CDR3 totals 21 residues. From germline, CDR1 is MGHRA and CDR2 YSYEKL. The CDR3 is CASSLALVGLAGESSTDTQYF.

The CDR3 spells CASQFVLNTEAFF. The chain combines TRBV5-1 with TRBJ1-1. The germline V gene encodes CDR1 SGHRS and CDR2 YFSETQ. The CDR3 length is 13 residues.

This chain uses TRBV4-3 with TRBJ2-3; lacking DNA, the TRBD2 call made by TCRdb goes unchecked. Germline V gives CDR1 LGHNA, CDR2 YSLEER. The CDR3 has 15 residues. CDR3 sequence: CASSPRAGSPDTQYF.